The clone carrying this T cell receptor (beta chain) appeared a few times. What it recognizes is unknown. TCRdb reprocessed the 5' RACE reads via MiXCR and lists one record per CDR3 protein. Of 400,000 to 650,000 distinct CDR3 sequences in the sample, roughly a fifth were seen once. This CDR3 has 15 amino acids. The V and J ends lost 2 bases and 2 bases respectively, with 13 bases between them. Germline V gene data show CDR1 as KGHSH and CDR2 as LQKENI. The record originates from a study of identical twins. Study-wide findings and caveats: Compared with models, monozygotic twins showed more out-of-frame TCR alpha sharing. The more abundant beta clonotypes in cord blood had fewer insertions, and memory repertoires did not show this.

This same sample was also taken into another study, of T cells expressing NK-cell markers. That source reports: In more than 5 donors, dominant CD3+CD56+NKG2C+ clones formed about 1.0-7.5% of CD8+ cells.

This receptor was taken from a woman between 18 and 29 years old in good health. The genes are TRBV18 and TRBJ2-7; D may be TRBD2 (5 bases). The source material was CD4+ T cells sorted from blood. CDR3 DNA sequence: TGTGCCAGCTCACCAGTCTCGGCTAGCCCCTACGAGCAGTACTTC. Protein product: CASSPVSASPYEQYF.